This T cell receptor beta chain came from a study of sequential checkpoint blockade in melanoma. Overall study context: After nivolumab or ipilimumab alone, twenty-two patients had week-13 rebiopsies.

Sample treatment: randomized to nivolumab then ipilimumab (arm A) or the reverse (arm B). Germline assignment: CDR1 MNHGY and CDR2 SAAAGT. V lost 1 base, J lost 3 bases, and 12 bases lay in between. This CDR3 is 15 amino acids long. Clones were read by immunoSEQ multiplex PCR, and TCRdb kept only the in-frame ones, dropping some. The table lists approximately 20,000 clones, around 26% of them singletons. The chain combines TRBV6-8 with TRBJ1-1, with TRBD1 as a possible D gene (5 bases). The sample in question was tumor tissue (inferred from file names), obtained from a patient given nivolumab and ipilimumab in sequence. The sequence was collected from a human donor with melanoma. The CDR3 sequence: CASSYLGDRYTEAFF. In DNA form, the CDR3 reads TGTGCCAGCAGTTACTTGGGGGATAGGTACACTGAAGCTTTCTTT.